This T cell receptor (beta chain) was retrieved from a study of vaccination and CD4 T cells after COVID-19. Study summary: Participants received two doses of either BNT162b2 or mRNA-1273 vaccine.

Every positive PCR date fell between March and December 2020, earlier than the US Alpha, Beta and Delta variants. V gave up 8 bases and J gave up 0 bases, with 5 bases separating them. Germline CDR1 MNHNS, CDR2 SASEGT. The CDR3 sequence is 13 residues long. Overall study results and limits: Post-vaccination reactive clonotypes (median approximately 38) did not differ significantly from post-infection (about 21). Spike mono-reactivity marked 304 of 307 vaccine-specific clones in convalescent patients.

MiXCR, run by TCRdb on the PCR reads, gives a single entry per CDR3 protein. The sample lists 15,000 to 20,000 distinct CDR3 sequences, around 62% occurring once. A word on this clonotype: Antigen: not known.

This specimen was CD4+ T cells from blood, taken before SARS-CoV-2 vaccination. The V and J genes are TRBV6-1 and TRBJ2-6; D is unresolved. The TCR comes from a human donor who had recovered from COVID-19. This CDR3 reads CASENSGANVLTF. Written as DNA, the CDR3 is TGTGCCAGCGAGAACTCTGGGGCCAACGTCCTGACTTTC.